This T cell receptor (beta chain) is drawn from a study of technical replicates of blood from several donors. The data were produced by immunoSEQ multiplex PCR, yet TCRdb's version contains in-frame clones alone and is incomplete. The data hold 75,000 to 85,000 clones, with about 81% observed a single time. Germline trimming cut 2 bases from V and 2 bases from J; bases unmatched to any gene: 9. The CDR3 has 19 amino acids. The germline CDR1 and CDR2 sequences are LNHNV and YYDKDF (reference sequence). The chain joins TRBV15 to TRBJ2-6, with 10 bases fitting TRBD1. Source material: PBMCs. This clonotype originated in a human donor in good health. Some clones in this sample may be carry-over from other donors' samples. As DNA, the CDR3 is TGTGCCACCAGCAGAACGCGACAGGGGGCTTACCCTGGGGCCAACGTCCTGACTTTC. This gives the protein CATSRTRQGAYPGANVLTF. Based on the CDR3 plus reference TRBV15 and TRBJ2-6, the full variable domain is DAMVIQNPRYQVTQFGKPVTLSCSQTLNHNVMYWYQQKSSQAPKLLFHYYDKDFNNEADTPDNFQSRRPNTSFCFLDIRSPGLGDTAMYLCATSRTRQGAYPGANVLTFGAGSRLTVL.